This TCR beta chain emerged from a study of blood T cell repertoires in COVID-19 (dated by TCRdb to the early 2020s). Looking at the study overall: Samples covering the acute and convalescent phases of COVID-19 were provided by collaborators in the United States, Italy and Spain. The repertoires were made available in a free public database intended to serve as a resource for research on the immune response to SARS-CoV-2. The prospective study material was composed of cDNA or gDNA derived from T cells, B-cell-depleted T cells, or PBMCs. The dataset comprised deeply sampled blood TCRbeta repertoires from subjects exposed to, actively infected with, or recovered from COVID-19. Where available, HLA class I and class II types were taken from metadata supplied by the sample provider and were not determined by assay-based typing. The samples were drawn from two sources: the first 160 participants of the ongoing ImmuneRACE study, and 1,254 subjects contributed by 6 global collaborators. A de-identified subject ID, COVID-19 status, age in years and sex were almost always included in the sample metadata.

Trimmed from V: 4 bases; trimmed from J: 2 bases; junction bases lacking a gene match: 3. The CDR3 has 14 amino acids, counting the end cysteine and phenylalanine. The retained sequence is limited to the CDR3, 42 bases, with the frame set at the first base. Sequences LGHNA (CDR1) and YSLEER (CDR2) are obtained from the germline V gene. Beyond this particular receptor, the publication reports: How much clinical and demographic metadata was included differed by source and by participant, and the metadata was provided uncurated.

Enrolling through a virtual design, the prospective study's participants ranged in age from roughly 18 to 90 years and lived across more than 20 United States geographic areas. Cohort assignment in the prospective study relied on participant-reported clinical history from a screening survey and a study questionnaire. ImmuneRACE Cohort 3 recovered participants were defined by two consecutive negative NP/OP PCR tests, healthcare professional clearance, or symptom resolution. Mobile phlebotomists in the prospective study collected whole blood, serum and a nasopharyngeal or oropharyngeal swab from every participant. Prospective study participants could optionally give additional blood draws and questionnaires over a roughly 2-month period. Prospective study blood samples were shipped either frozen or at room temperature before DNA extraction. TCRbeta CDR3 regions were amplified from genomic DNA using the immunoSEQ Assay, a bias-controlled multiplex PCR. The authors' analysis ran thus. Within the assay, amplification of reference gene primers was used to estimate how many nucleated cells each sample contained. To quantify the absolute abundance of each unique TCRbeta CDR3 rearrangement, sequence reads were collapsed and filtered. For each sample, productive Simpson clonality was calculated by taking the square root of Simpson's diversity index across productive rearrangements. In TCRdb, the immuneACCESS table is reduced to in-frame sequences with V and J assigned. These tables do not hold every clone; where another copy was compared, an unresolved V gene accounts for under half, and the others remain unexplained. Clonal size and the V and J genes are those of that table, whereas D and trimming came from the DNA. Recorded for this sample are 250,000 to 350,000 clones; over 80% of them occurred a single time. About 8.9% of the sample lies in the top ten.

With respect to this clone: What this receptor recognizes is not known. Base-call qualities are not available, and no considerably larger clone is one nucleotide away.

The V gene is TRBV4-3 and the J gene is TRBJ2-3; TRBD1 lines up with 7 middle nucleotides. Sample: PBMCs or T cells enriched from blood (not recorded which). The receptor comes from a woman aged 18-35 years who had recovered from COVID-19. The nucleotide sequence is TGCGCCAGCAGCCGGGGACAGCTCACAGATACGCAGTATTTT. It translates to CASSRGQLTDTQYF.